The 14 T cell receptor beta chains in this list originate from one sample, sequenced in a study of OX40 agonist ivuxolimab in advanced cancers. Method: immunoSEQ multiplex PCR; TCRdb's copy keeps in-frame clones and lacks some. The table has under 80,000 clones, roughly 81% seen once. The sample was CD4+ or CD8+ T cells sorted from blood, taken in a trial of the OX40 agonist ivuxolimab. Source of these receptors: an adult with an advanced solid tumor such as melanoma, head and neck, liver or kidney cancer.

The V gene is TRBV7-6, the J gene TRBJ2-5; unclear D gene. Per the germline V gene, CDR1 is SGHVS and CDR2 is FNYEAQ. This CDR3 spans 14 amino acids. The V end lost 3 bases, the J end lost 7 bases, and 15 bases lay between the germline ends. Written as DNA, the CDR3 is TGTGCCAGCAGCTTTCCCCTACGGTCAGGGACCCAGTACTTC. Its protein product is CASSFPLRSGTQYF.

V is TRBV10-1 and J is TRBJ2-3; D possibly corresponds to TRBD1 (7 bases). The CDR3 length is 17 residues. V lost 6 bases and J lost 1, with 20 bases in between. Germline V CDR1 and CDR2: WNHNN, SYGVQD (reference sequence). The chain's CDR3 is CASSHGGTAKRTDTQYF. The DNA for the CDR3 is TGCGCCAGCAGCCACGGCGGGACAGCGAAACGCACAGATACGCAGTATTTT.

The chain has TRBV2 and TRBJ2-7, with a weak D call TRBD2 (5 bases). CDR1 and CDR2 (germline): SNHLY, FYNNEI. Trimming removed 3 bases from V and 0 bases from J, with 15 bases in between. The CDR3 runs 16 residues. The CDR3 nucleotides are TGTGCCAGCAGTGATGGAGGTAGCAGGAGCTCCTACGAGCAGTACTTC. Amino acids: CASSDGGSRSSYEQYF.

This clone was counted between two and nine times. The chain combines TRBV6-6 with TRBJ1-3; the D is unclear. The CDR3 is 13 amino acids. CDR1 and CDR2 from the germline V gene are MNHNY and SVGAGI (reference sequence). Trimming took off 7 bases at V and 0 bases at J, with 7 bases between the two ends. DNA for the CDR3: TGTGCCAGCACAGGAACCTCTGGAAACACCATATATTTT. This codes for CASTGTSGNTIYF.

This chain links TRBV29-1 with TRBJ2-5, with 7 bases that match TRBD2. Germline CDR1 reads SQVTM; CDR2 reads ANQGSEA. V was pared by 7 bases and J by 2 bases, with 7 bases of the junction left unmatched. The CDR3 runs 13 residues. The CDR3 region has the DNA TGCAGCGCGGACGGGGGGAGGCAAGAGACCCAGTACTTC. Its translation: CSADGGRQETQYF.

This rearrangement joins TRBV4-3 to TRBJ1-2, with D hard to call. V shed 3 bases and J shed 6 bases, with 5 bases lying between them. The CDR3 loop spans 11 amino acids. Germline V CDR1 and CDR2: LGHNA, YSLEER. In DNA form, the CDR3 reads TGCGCCAGCAGCCATGGGAATGGCTACACCTTC. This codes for CASSHGNGYTF.

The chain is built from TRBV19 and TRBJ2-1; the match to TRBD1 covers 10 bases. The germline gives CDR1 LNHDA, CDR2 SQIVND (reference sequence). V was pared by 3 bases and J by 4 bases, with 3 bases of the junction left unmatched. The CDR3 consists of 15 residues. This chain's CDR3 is CASSIWDRGYNEQFF. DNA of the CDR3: TGTGCCAGTAGTATCTGGGACAGGGGTTACAATGAGCAGTTCTTC.

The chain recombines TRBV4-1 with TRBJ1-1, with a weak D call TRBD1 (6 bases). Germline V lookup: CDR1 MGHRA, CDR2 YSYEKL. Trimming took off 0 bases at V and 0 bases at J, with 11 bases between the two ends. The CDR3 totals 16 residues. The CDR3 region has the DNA TGCGCCAGCAGCCAAGATGGACAGTTGATGAACACTGAAGCTTTCTTT. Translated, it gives CASSQDGQLMNTEAFF.

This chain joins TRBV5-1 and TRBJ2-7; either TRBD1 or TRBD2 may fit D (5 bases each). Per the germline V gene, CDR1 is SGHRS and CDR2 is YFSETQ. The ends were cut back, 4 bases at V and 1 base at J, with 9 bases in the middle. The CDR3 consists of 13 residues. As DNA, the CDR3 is TGCGCCAGCAGCGTTGGGGGTTCCTACGAGCAGTACTTC. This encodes CASSVGGSYEQYF.

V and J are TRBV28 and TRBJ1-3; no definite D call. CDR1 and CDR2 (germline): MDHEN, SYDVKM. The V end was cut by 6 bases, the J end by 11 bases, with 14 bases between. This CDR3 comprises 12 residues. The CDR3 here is CASSASTLAIYF. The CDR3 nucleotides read TGTGCCAGCAGCGCCTCGACCCTAGCCATATATTTT.

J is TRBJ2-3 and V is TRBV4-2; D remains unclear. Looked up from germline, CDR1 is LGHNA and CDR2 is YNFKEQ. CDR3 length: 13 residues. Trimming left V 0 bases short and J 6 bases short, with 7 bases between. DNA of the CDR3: TGTGCCAGCAGCCAAGACCCGAGGGATACGCAGTATTTT. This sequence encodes CASSQDPRDTQYF.

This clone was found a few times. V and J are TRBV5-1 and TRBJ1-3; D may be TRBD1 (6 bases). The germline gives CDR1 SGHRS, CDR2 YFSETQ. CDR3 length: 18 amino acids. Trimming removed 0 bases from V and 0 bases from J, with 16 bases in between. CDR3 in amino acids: CASSLGQGSYFSGNTIYF. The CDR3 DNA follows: TGCGCCAGCAGCTTGGGGCAGGGGTCGTATTTCTCTGGAAACACCATATATTTT.

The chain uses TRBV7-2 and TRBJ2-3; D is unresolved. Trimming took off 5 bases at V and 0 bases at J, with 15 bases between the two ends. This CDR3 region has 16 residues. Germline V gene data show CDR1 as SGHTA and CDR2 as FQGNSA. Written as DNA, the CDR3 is TGTGCCAGCAGCCGTTGGAGTGCTGTGAGCACAGATACGCAGTATTTT. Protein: CASSRWSAVSTDTQYF.

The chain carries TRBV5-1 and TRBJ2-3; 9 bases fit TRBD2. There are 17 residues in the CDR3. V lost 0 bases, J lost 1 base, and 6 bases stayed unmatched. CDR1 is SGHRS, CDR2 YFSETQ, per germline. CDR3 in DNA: TGCGCCAGCAGCTTGGGGACTAGCGACCCCCGCACAGATACGCAGTATTTT. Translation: CASSLGTSDPRTDTQYF.